This T cell receptor (beta chain) is drawn from a study of blood T cells in healthy people across ages. General study findings and limits: The study lacked donor CMV status, which possibly confounded expanded clonotype changes.

It was with a sample-barcoded 5' primer and a J-beta primer mix that a second PCR of roughly 7 to 12 cycles was run. TCRdb reanalysed the 5' RACE reads using MiXCR and keeps one entry per CDR3 protein. Of 800,000 or so distinct CDR3 sequences listed, about 25% are singletons. This clonotype has just a few counts. Its target is not known. Germline CDR1 is SGHRS and CDR2 is YFSETQ. The CDR3 spans 12 residues. V lost 3 bases, J lost 7 bases, and 10 bases lay in between. Total RNA amounts of at least 5 micrograms were extracted per sample. The sample was also reused in another study, on T cells of mothers and their children. That study reports: Every mother produced more than 9 million TCR beta CDR3 reads, whereas every child provided around 3 million.

The chain combines TRBV5-1 with TRBJ2-5; D unclear. The receptor comes from a boy aged 10-17 years in good health. Sequenced sample: blood. CDR3 sequence reads: CASSSNVGTQYF. The CDR3 region has the DNA TGCGCCAGCAGCTCAAACGTGGGGACCCAGTACTTC.